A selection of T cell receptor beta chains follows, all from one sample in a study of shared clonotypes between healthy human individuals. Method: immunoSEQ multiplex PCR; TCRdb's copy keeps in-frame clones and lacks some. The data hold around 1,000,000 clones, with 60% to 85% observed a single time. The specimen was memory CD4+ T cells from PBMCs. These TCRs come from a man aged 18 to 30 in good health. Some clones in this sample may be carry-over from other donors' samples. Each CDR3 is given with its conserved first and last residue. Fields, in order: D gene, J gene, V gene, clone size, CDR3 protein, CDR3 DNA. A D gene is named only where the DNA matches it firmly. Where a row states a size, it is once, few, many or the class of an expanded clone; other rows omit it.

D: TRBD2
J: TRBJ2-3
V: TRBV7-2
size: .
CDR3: CASSVLAGGGTDTQYF
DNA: TGTGCCAGCAGCGTCCTAGCGGGAGGGGGCACAGATACGCAGTATTTT

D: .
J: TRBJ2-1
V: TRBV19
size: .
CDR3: CASAATGARPNEQFF
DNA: TGTGCCAGTGCGGCTACCGGGGCCAGACCCAATGAGCAGTTCTTC

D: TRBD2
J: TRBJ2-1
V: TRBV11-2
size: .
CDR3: CASSTGTSGVAYNEQFF
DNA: TGTGCCAGCAGCACCGGGACTAGCGGGGTGGCCTACAATGAGCAGTTCTTC

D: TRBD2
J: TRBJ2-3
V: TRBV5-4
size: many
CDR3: CASRQLAGVGDTQYF
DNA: TGTGCCAGCAGACAACTAGCGGGAGTAGGAGATACGCAGTATTTT

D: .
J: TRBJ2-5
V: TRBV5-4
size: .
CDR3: CASSLATTQETQYF
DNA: TGTGCCAGCAGCTTGGCGACAACCCAAGAGACCCAGTACTTC

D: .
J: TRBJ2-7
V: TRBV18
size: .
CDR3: CASSLLQAHEQYF
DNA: TGTGCCAGCTCACTGTTACAGGCCCACGAGCAGTACTTC

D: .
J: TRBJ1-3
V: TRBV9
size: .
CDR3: CASSVAVGGITGNTIYF
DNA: TGTGCCAGCAGCGTAGCTGTTGGGGGCATAACTGGAAACACCATATATTTT

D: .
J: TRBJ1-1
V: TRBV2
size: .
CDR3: CASSLRSVTEAFF
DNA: TGTGCCAGCAGTCTCCGGTCGGTCACTGAAGCTTTCTTT

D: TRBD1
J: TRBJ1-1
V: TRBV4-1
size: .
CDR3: CASKRQGQRNTEAFF
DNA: TGCGCCAGTAAGAGACAGGGGCAACGGAACACTGAAGCTTTCTTT

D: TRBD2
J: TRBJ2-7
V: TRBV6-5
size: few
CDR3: CASSYAASGEYGEQYF
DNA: TGTGCCAGCAGTTACGCAGCTAGCGGGGAGTATGGCGAGCAGTACTTC

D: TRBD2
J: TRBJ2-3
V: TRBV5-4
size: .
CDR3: CASSELAGGADTQYF
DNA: TGTGCCAGCAGCGAACTAGCGGGAGGAGCAGATACGCAGTATTTT

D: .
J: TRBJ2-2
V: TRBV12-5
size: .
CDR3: CASARIPTGELFF
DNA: TGTGCTAGTGCCCGCATTCCCACCGGGGAGCTGTTTTTT

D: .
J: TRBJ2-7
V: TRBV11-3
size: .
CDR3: CASSLGLTEVYEQYF
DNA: TGTGCCAGCAGCTTAGGCTTAACGGAGGTCTACGAGCAGTACTTC

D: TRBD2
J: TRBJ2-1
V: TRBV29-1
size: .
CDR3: CSPPREGRNHEQFF
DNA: TGCAGCCCCCCCCGGGAGGGACGGAATCATGAGCAGTTCTTC

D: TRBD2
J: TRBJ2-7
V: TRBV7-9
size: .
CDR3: CASSFDLAGLSYEQYF
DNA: TGTGCCAGCAGCTTTGACCTAGCGGGCCTATCCTACGAGCAGTACTTC

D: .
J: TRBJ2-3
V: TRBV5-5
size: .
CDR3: CASSRMRSTDTQYF
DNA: TGTGCCAGCAGCCGGATGAGGAGCACAGATACGCAGTATTTT

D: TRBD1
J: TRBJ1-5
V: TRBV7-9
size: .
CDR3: CASSPRLTGLDQPQHF
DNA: TGTGCCAGCAGCCCGAGGCTGACAGGGCTGGATCAGCCCCAGCATTTT

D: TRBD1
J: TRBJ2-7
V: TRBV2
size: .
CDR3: CASRGGTGRAYEQYF
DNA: TGTGCCAGCAGGGGAGGGACAGGGAGGGCCTACGAGCAGTACTTC

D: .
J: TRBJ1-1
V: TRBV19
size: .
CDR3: CASSIRGGTGNTEAFF
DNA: TGTGCCAGTAGTATAAGAGGAGGGACGGGTAACACTGAAGCTTTCTTT

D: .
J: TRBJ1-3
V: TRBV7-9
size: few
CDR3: CASSLGLRSGNTIYF
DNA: TGTGCCAGCAGCTTAGGGCTGCGCTCTGGAAACACCATATATTTT

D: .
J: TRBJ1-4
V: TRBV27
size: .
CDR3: CASSSKHPREEKLFF
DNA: TGTGCCAGCAGTAGCAAACATCCCCGGGAGGAAAAACTGTTTTTT

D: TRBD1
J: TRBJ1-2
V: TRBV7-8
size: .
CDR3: CASSLARTGTGGYTF
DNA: TGTGCCAGCAGCTTGGCTCGGACAGGGACTGGTGGCTACACCTTC

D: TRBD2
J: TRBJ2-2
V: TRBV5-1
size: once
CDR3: CASSSTSGRALGTGELFF
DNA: TGCGCCAGCAGTTCGACTAGCGGGAGGGCCCTGGGAACCGGGGAGCTGTTTTTT

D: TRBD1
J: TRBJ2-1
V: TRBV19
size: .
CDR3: CASSPRPGTGVHNEQFF
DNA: TGTGCCAGTAGTCCGCGCCCCGGGACAGGGGTCCACAATGAGCAGTTCTTC

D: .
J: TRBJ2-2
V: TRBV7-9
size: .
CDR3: CASSKISGRNTGELFF
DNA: TGTGCCAGCAGCAAGATTAGCGGAAGGAACACCGGGGAGCTGTTTTTT

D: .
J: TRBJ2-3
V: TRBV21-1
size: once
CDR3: CASSKEGIIPNGNSTDTQYF
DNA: TGTGCCAGCAGCAAAGAAGGGATAATCCCAAACGGAAATAGCACAGATACGCAGTATTTT

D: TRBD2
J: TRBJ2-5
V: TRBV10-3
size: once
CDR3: CAISVAGAGETQYF
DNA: TGTGCCATCAGTGTTGCGGGAGCGGGTGAGACCCAGTACTTC

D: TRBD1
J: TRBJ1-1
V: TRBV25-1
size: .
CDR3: CASSEVDRGAEAFF
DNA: TGTGCCAGCAGTGAAGTAGACAGGGGAGCCGAAGCTTTCTTT

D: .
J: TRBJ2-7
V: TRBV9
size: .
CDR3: CASSVGGSRSYEQYF
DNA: TGTGCCAGCAGCGTGGGCGGCAGTCGGTCCTACGAGCAGTACTTC